This T cell receptor (beta chain) was retrieved from a study of PD-L1 blockade in urothelial cancer. Across the whole study: The analyses of blood took place 3 weeks (second dose) and 6 weeks after treatment start.

As concerns this clone: Its antigen remains unidentified.

Produced via immunoSEQ multiplex PCR; TCRdb's table is partial and in-frame only. The table shows fewer than 75,000 clones, with about 85% occurring only once. Samples were collected from each patient before treatment and during treatment. Each patient gave between 1 and 8 of them in total. The CDR3 spans 12 residues. Trimming removed 5 bases at V and 5 bases at J, with 10 bases between. Germline V gene sequence: CDR1 KGHSH, CDR2 LQKENI. The study, taken as a whole, reports: Those with durable benefit had larger increases in tumor-associated blood clones at 3 weeks.

The sequence derives from a man between 65 and 80 years old with urothelial cancer. This rearrangement joins TRBV18 to TRBJ2-7, with a weak D call TRBD2 (6 bases). The material was PBMCs, obtained around atezolizumab (anti-PD-L1) treatment. The CDR3 bases are TGTGCCAGCTCAAGGGCGGGGCACGAGCAGTACTTC. Encoded protein: CASSRAGHEQYF.